This T cell receptor beta chain was captured by sequencing in a study of blood T cells in healthy people across ages. Study-wide points: Roughly linear age-related decline in beta diversity appeared, significant by age around 38.

In its sample, this clonotype was seen a few times. Its antigen remains unidentified. It was with a sample-barcoded 5' primer and a J-beta primer mix that a second PCR of about 6 to 12 cycles was run. Each cDNA molecule was tagged by a template-switch adaptor with 12 random nucleotides. TCRdb processed the 5' RACE reads anew with MiXCR; each CDR3 protein has one entry. The table lists 1.5 million to 2 million distinct CDR3 sequences, under 30% of them singletons, with more than 6% in the top ten. Material: blood. This receptor was obtained from a woman aged 30 to 39 in good health.

CDR3 sequence: CSVEGLTVNYGYTF. CDR3 sequence (DNA): TGCAGCGTTGAAGGCTTGACAGTTAACTATGGCTACACCTTC. V usage is TRBV29-1 and J usage is TRBJ1-2; D possibly corresponds to TRBD1 (5 bases). CDR3 length equals 14 residues. V was cut by 1 base and J by 1 base, with 10 bases left in between. In germline, CDR1 is SQVTM, CDR2 ANQGSEA.